A selection of T cell receptor beta chains follows, all from one sample in a study of shared clonotypes between healthy human individuals. Method: immunoSEQ multiplex PCR; TCRdb's copy keeps in-frame clones and lacks some. The sample contains about 1.5 million clones, around 98% of which appear only once. Sample: naive CD4+ T cells sorted from blood. The receptors were sampled from a man aged 30 to 45 in good health. Each CDR3 is given with its conserved first and last residue. The D gene is left open where the match is weak.

v_gene	j_gene	d_gene	CDR3nt	CDR3aa
TRBV28	TRBJ2-7	TRBD2	TGTGCCAGCACCTCCTCTAGCGGAATCTACGAGCAGTACTTC	CASTSSSGIYEQYF
TRBV6-5	TRBJ1-1	NA	TGTGCCAGCACACCCTTCGAGGGGGGGCGGGTTGAAGCTTTCTTT	CASTPFEGGRVEAFF
TRBV18	TRBJ2-7	NA	TGTGCCAGCTCACGTGACGGCCTGGGGGACGAGCAGTACTTC	CASSRDGLGDEQYF
TRBV29-1	TRBJ1-4	NA	TGCAGCGTTATGGCAACTAATGAAAAACTGTTTTTT	CSVMATNEKLFF
TRBV18	TRBJ2-3	TRBD2	TGTGCCAGCTCACCACTGGGTGCGGGAGTGAGCACAGATACGCAGTATTTT	CASSPLGAGVSTDTQYF
TRBV5-4	TRBJ2-4	TRBD1	TGTGCCAGCAGCGAGAGGACAGGGGAAAACATTCAGTACTTC	CASSERTGENIQYF
TRBV9	TRBJ2-7	TRBD2	TGTGCCAGCGCTTTTAGCGGGCGTGAGAGCTACGAGCAGTACTTC	CASAFSGRESYEQYF
TRBV9	TRBJ2-6	NA	TGTGCCAGCAGCGTAGGCCCTCGACAGGTCTCTGGGGCCAACGTCCTGACTTTC	CASSVGPRQVSGANVLTF
TRBV7-2	TRBJ1-3	NA	TGTGCCAGCAGCTTCAGGGCGACGTCTGGAAACACCATATATTTT	CASSFRATSGNTIYF
TRBV25-1	TRBJ2-2	NA	TGTGCCAGCAGTGAAAGGGGGTTCGGGGAGCTGTTTTTT	CASSERGFGELFF
TRBV4-3	TRBJ1-1	NA	TGCGCCAGCAGCCAAGACGCAAGGAGGAGGTGGACTGAAGCTTTCTTT	CASSQDARRRWTEAFF
TRBV20-1	TRBJ2-7	NA	TGCAGTGCTCACACAGGGCGGGAGCAGTACTTC	CSAHTGREQYF
TRBV11-1	TRBJ1-4	NA	TGTGCCAGCAGCTTCCACGCTACTAATGAAAAACTGTTTTTT	CASSFHATNEKLFF
TRBV19	TRBJ1-5	NA	TGTGCCAGTAGCAATGGGGAGTTCAATCAGCCCCAGCATTTT	CASSNGEFNQPQHF
TRBV2	TRBJ2-7	NA	TGTGCCAGCAGTGACCCGGGACCCTTCGAGCAGTACTTC	CASSDPGPFEQYF
TRBV2	TRBJ2-3	NA	TGTGCCAGCACAGCGGACACAGATACGCAGTATTTT	CASTADTDTQYF